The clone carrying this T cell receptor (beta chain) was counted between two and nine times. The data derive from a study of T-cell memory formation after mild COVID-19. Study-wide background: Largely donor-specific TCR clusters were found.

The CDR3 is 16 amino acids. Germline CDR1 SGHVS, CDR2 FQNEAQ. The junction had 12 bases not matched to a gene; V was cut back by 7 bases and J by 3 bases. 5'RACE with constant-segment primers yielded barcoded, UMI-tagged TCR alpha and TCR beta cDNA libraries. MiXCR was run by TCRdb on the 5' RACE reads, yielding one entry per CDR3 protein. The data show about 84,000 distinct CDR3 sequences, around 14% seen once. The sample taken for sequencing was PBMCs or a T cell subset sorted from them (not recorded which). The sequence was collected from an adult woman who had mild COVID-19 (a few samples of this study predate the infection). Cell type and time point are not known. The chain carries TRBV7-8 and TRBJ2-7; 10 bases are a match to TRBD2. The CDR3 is CASIQRAGGIIYEQYF. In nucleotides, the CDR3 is TGTGCCAGCATCCAAAGAGCGGGGGGGATAATCTACGAGCAGTACTTC.